The 23 T cell receptor beta chains below come from one sample, sequenced in a study of vaccination and CD4 T cells after COVID-19. The Oncomine TCR Beta short-read assay was applied to DNA of cultured CD4+ T cells. TCRdb reprocessed the PCR reads via MiXCR and lists one record per CDR3 protein. The sample has about 10,000 distinct CDR3 sequences; 42% are singletons. The treatment was: roughly ten-day PBMC culture with coronavirus spike peptide pools or control peptides (ViraFEST assay). For these receptors, no antigen is known. The sequenced sample was CD4+ T cells from blood, cultured in vitro. The receptors were sampled from a human donor who had recovered from COVID-19.

The table lists this clonotype with a count of one. The chain has TRBV6-2 or TRBV6-3 and TRBJ1-5; 9 nucleotides agree with TRBD1. The CDR3 is 15 amino acids. Germline V gene data show CDR1 as MNHEY and CDR2 as SVGEGT. V shed 2 bases and J 4 bases; nucleotides not matched to a gene: 3. The CDR3 DNA follows: TGTGCCAGCAGTTACGGACAGGGGCATAATCAGCCCCAGCATTTT. Translation: CASSYGQGHNQPQHF.

The J gene is TRBJ1-5, the V gene TRBV12-3 or TRBV12-4; D is ambiguous. V lost 2 bases and J lost 7, with 12 bases in between. The CDR3 is 14 residues long. CDR3 loop: CASSLRGFKQPQHF. The CDR3 bases are TGTGCCAGCAGTTTACGGGGATTCAAACAGCCCCAGCATTTT.

The chain recombines TRBV6-5 with TRBJ1-1; possibly TRBD1 for D (5 bases). CDR1 MNHEY and CDR2 SVGAGI come from the germline V gene. Trimming removed 1 base from V and 6 bases from J, with 15 bases in between. The CDR3 has 15 amino acids. In DNA, the CDR3 is TGTGCCAGCAGTTACTTACCCTCGAGGGGCTCTGAAGCTTTCTTT. As protein: CASSYLPSRGSEAFF.

The chain couples TRBV12-5 to TRBJ2-1; D gene ambiguous. Germline V lookup: CDR1 LGHNT, CDR2 FRNRAP. CDR3 size: 14 residues. V dropped 5 bases and J dropped 6 bases, with 14 bases sitting between them. The CDR3 spells CASGRIADLNEQFF. The CDR3 coding sequence is TGTGCTAGTGGTCGGATCGCCGATCTCAATGAGCAGTTCTTC.

This clonotype came up a few times. This CDR3 is CSAQRGPSTDTQYF. CDR3 nucleotides: TGCAGTGCTCAGCGGGGGCCTAGCACAGATACGCAGTATTTT. The chain couples TRBV20-1 to TRBJ2-3, with TRBD2 matching over 8 bases. The V and J ends lost 5 bases and 0 bases, in that order; junction bases with no gene match: 4. Germline V gene sequence: CDR1 DFQATT, CDR2 SNEGSKA (reference sequence). The CDR3 consists of 14 residues.

A few counts support this clonotype. This chain joins TRBV7-9 and TRBJ2-3, with 10 bases that match TRBD2. This CDR3 has 17 amino acids. V gave up 1 base and J gave up 4 bases; unmatched junction bases: 8. CDR1 SEHNR and CDR2 FQNEAQ come from the germline V gene (reference sequence). This chain's CDR3 is CASSLGLSGGASDTQYF. CDR3 sequence (DNA): TGTGCCAGCAGCTTAGGGTTGAGCGGGGGGGCCTCAGATACGCAGTATTTT.

This clonotype was counted between two and nine times. The chain is built from TRBV11-1 and TRBJ2-2; TRBD1 agrees at 10 bases. Germline CDR1 and CDR2: SGHAT and FQDESV (reference sequence). V gave up 4 bases and J gave up 4 bases; unmatched junction bases: 3. The CDR3 covers 15 residues. CDR3 DNA sequence: TGTGCCAGCAGCTCCTGGGACAGGGGCACCGGGGAGCTGTTTTTT. This encodes CASSSWDRGTGELFF.

The CDR3 DNA follows: TGTGCCAGCAGTGTCAGGGGGGACTATGGCTACACCTTC. Its protein product is CASSVRGDYGYTF. The chain carries TRBV6-1 and TRBJ1-2, with 7 bases that match TRBD1. Germline V gene data show CDR1 as MNHNS and CDR2 as SASEGT. Losses at the gene ends were 4 bases for V and 3 bases for J; bases not matched to a gene: 2. This CDR3 region has 13 residues.

This clonotype was detected a few times. The gene calls are TRBV5-1 and TRBJ2-2, with TRBD2 matching over 9 bases. Looked up from germline, CDR1 is SGHRS and CDR2 is YFSETQ. V shed 0 bases, J shed 5 bases, and the junction held 11 bases outside the gene matches. This CDR3 region has 18 residues. Here the CDR3 reads CASSLALRRGGSTGELFF. CDR3 DNA sequence: TGCGCCAGCAGCTTGGCCCTTAGGCGGGGGGGCTCAACCGGGGAGCTGTTTTTT. The full variable domain, in which reference TRBV5-1 and TRBJ2-2 provide the parts outside the CDR3, is KAGVTQTPRYLIKTRGQQVTLSCSPISGHRSVSWYQQTPGQGLQFLFEYFSETQRNKGNFPGRFSGRQFSNSRSEMNVSTLELGDSALYLCASSLALRRGGSTGELFFGEGSRLTVL.

J is TRBJ2-3 and V is TRBV5-4, with D possibly being TRBD2 (6 bases). Germline V gene lookup returns CDR1 SGHNT and CDR2 YYREEE (reference sequence). Between the trimmed V and J ends, which lost 4 bases and 4 bases, there was a span of 10 bases. The CDR3 consists of 13 residues. The CDR3 loop is CASSRTSPDTQYF. CDR3 in DNA: TGTGCCAGCAGCCGAACTAGCCCAGATACGCAGTATTTT.

This clonotype was seen only a few times. The V gene is TRBV7-2, the J gene TRBJ1-3; D is uncertain. Trimming cost V 1 base and J 7 bases, with 14 bases left between them. This CDR3 is 15 amino acids long. CDR1 is SGHTA, CDR2 FQGNSA, per germline. In DNA form, the CDR3 reads TGTGCCAGCAGCTTAGTAGAGGGTGTAAGGAACACCATATATTTT. Its protein is CASSLVEGVRNTIYF.

This clonotype occurred a few times. The chain uses TRBV7-6 and TRBJ1-5, with D possibly matching TRBD1 (5 bases). The CDR3 runs to 14 residues. V was trimmed by 1 base and J by 8 bases, leaving 12 bases between them. Per germline, CDR1 SGHVS and CDR2 FNYEAQ. The CDR3 spells CASSLGGGGEPQHF. CDR3 DNA sequence: TGTGCCAGCAGCTTAGGTGGGGGTGGGGAGCCCCAGCATTTT. The entire variable domain, with the rest obtained from reference TRBV7-6 and TRBJ1-5, is as follows: GAGVSQSPRYKVTKRGQDVALRCDPISGHVSLYWYRQALGQGPEFLTYFNYEAQQDKSGLPNDRFSAERPEGSISTLTIQRTEQRDSAMYRCASSLGGGGEPQHFGDGTRLSIL.

In its sample, this clonotype was seen a few times. The rearrangement links TRBV5-1 to TRBJ1-1, with 7 bases that match TRBD1. CDR1 and CDR2 from the germline V gene are SGHRS and YFSETQ. V dropped 2 bases and J dropped 5; count of bases not matched to a gene: 9. The CDR3 sequence is 15 residues long. The DNA for the CDR3 is TGCGCCAGCAGCTTTTTTGCAGGGGGGGAGACTGAAGCTTTCTTT. Protein: CASSFFAGGETEAFF.

This clonotype was picked up one time. The gene calls are TRBV12-3 or TRBV12-4 and TRBJ2-1; D not resolved. The CDR3 extends over 14 amino acids. V lost 1 base and J 5 bases, leaving 9 bases between the germline ends. CDR3 in DNA: TGTGCCAGCAGTTTAGGGTGGTGGAACAATGAGCAGTTCTTC. It encodes CASSLGWWNNEQFF.

This clonotype was seen a few times. The chain recombines TRBV7-6 with TRBJ1-5; D may be TRBD1 (6 bases). Germline CDR1 SGHVS, CDR2 FNYEAQ. This CDR3 has 16 amino acids. Trimming took 5 bases from V and 4 from J, leaving 18 bases between them. CDR3 in DNA: TGTGCCAGCAGCCCTACCCCTCGGCAGGGGAATCAGCCCCAGCATTTT. This translates into CASSPTPRQGNQPQHF.

The genes are TRBV6-2 or TRBV6-3 and TRBJ2-1, with a possible D match to TRBD1 (6 bases). CDR3 length: 15 amino acids. V dropped 5 bases and J dropped 0 bases, with 11 bases sitting between them. In germline, CDR1 is MNHEY, CDR2 SVGEGT. This CDR3 reads CASSKDSPSYNEQFF. CDR3 bases: TGTGCCAGCAGTAAGGACAGCCCCTCCTACAATGAGCAGTTCTTC.

Remarks on this clonotype: A junction end diverges from the germline sequence, so it may reflect a read error. This chain uses TRBV5-5 with TRBJ1-4; D is uncertain. Germline CDR1 reads SGHKS; CDR2 reads YYEKEE (reference sequence). This CDR3 region has 15 residues. The CDR3 spells CASSLEAGSNEKLFF. CDR3 DNA sequence: TGTGCCAGCAGCTTGGAAGCTGGGTCTAACGAAAAACTGTTTTTT.

The chain has TRBV19 and TRBJ1-6; D not resolved. V was pared by 3 bases and J by 10 bases, with 16 bases between. The CDR3 totals 15 residues. In germline, CDR1 is LNHDA, CDR2 SQIVND (reference sequence). In nucleotides, the CDR3 is TGTGCCAGTAGTATTGAGACGGATTTAGGATCACCCCTCCACTTT. Translated, it gives CASSIETDLGSPLHF.

The J gene is TRBJ2-7, the V gene TRBV9; 14 bases match TRBD2. Germline values: CDR1 SGDLS, CDR2 YYNGEE. The V gene end was trimmed by 4 bases and the J gene end by 7 bases; junction bases not matched to a gene: 10. The CDR3 runs 16 residues. The CDR3 loop reads CASSPRTSGGSGEQYF. In DNA form, the CDR3 reads TGTGCCAGCAGCCCCCGGACTAGCGGGGGGTCCGGGGAGCAGTACTTC. The complete variable domain, with remaining parts taken from reference TRBV9 and TRBJ2-7, reads DSGVTQTPKHLITATGQRVTLRCSPRSGDLSVYWYQQSLDQGLQFLIQYYNGEERAKGNILERFSAQQFPDLHSELNLSSLELGDSALYFCASSPRTSGGSGEQYFGPGTRLTVT.

This clonotype was counted a few times. The chain employs TRBV11-3 and TRBJ1-2; D is possibly TRBD1 (5 bases). V was clipped by 4 bases and J by 5 bases, with 14 bases between them. Germline V gene data show CDR1 as SGHNT and CDR2 as YENEEA. The CDR3 covers 14 residues. CDR3 bases: TGTGCCAGCAGCTCCCGGGACGCCGGTTATGGCTACACCTTC. Protein: CASSSRDAGYGYTF.

This chain joins TRBV5-1 and TRBJ2-5; 7 nucleotides agree with TRBD1. V shed 0 bases and J 3 bases; nucleotides not matched to a gene: 5. This CDR3 region has 15 residues. CDR1 SGHRS and CDR2 YFSETQ come from the germline V gene. CDR3: CASSLATGVEETQYF. In DNA form, the CDR3 reads TGCGCCAGCAGCTTGGCCACAGGGGTGGAAGAGACCCAGTACTTC.

The gene calls are TRBV11-3 and TRBJ2-3; D is undetermined. CDR1 SGHNT and CDR2 YENEEA come from the germline V gene. Trimming removed 1 base from V and 1 base from J, with 12 bases in between. This CDR3 has 16 residues. The CDR3, as DNA: TGTGCCAGCAGCTTAGTCGGGTGGGATGGCACAGATACGCAGTATTTT. Translating gives CASSLVGWDGTDTQYF.

This chain links TRBV7-2 with TRBJ1-2, with D possibly matching TRBD1 (6 bases). V shed 7 bases and J shed 3 bases, with 18 bases lying between them. Per germline, CDR1 SGHTA and CDR2 FQGNSA. This CDR3 is built from 15 residues. Written as DNA, the CDR3 is TGTGCCAGCACCCGTGGGGGGGGGCTCGACTATGGCTACACCTTC. Its translation is CASTRGGGLDYGYTF.